Each of the 20 T cell receptor beta chains below was sequenced from the same sample in a study of monozygotic twins with inflammatory bowel disease. After re-calling the 5' RACE reads, TCRdb lists one entry per CDR3 protein, DNA absent. This sample carries about 420,000 distinct CDR3 sequences, with 2% to 2.5% going to the ten biggest clones. The sample taken for sequencing was blood. Source of these receptors: a human donor with ulcerative colitis or Crohn's disease, or a healthy co-twin of an affected twin (not recorded which).

The rearrangement joins TRBV28 to TRBJ1-5; TCRdb's D call, TRBD1, is unchecked because there is no DNA. The germline V gene encodes CDR1 MDHEN and CDR2 SYDVKM. There are 14 residues in the CDR3. CDR3 region: CASRSTGGNQPQHF.

The chain carries TRBV5-1 and TRBJ2-5; TCRdb gives TRBD1 as the D gene, but with no DNA this cannot be confirmed. The germline CDR1 and CDR2 sequences are SGHRS and YFSETQ. This CDR3 is built from 15 residues. The CDR3 loop is CASSWSGQSQETQYF. Together with reference TRBV5-1 and TRBJ2-5, the CDR3 gives the full variable domain: KAGVTQTPRYLIKTRGQQVTLSCSPISGHRSVSWYQQTPGQGLQFLFEYFSETQRNKGNFPGRFSGRQFSNSRSEMNVSTLELGDSALYLCASSWSGQSQETQYFGPGTRLLVL.

V gene TRBV11-2 combines with J gene TRBJ1-2; TCRdb's D call of TRBD1 is untestable without DNA. The V gene's germline CDR1 is SGHAT and CDR2 FQNNGV. The length of the CDR3 is 14 residues. CDR3 region: CASSSSGTGFGYTF.

The J gene is TRBJ2-1, the V gene TRBV9; TCRdb's D call, TRBD1, is unchecked because there is no DNA. The CDR3 has 13 residues. The germline V gene encodes CDR1 SGDLS and CDR2 YYNGEE. Here the CDR3 reads CASSAGAPNEQFF.

The V call is TRBV18, the J call TRBJ2-1; as DNA is missing, the TRBD2 call by TCRdb cannot be tested. Germline lookup yields CDR1 KGHSH and CDR2 LQKENI. The CDR3 contains 15 residues. The CDR3 protein is CASSPASGGHNEQFF.

V gene TRBV20-1 combines with J gene TRBJ1-3. Germline V gene sequence: CDR1 DFQATT, CDR2 SNEGSKA (reference sequence). The CDR3 has 13 residues. The CDR3 is CSARGSSGNTIYF.

The chain joins TRBV20-1 to TRBJ2-1; absent DNA, TCRdb's TRBD2 call cannot be checked. The CDR3 loop spans 15 amino acids. CDR1 and CDR2 (germline): DFQATT, SNEGSKA (reference sequence). The CDR3 loop is CSSGGTGLIFNEQFF.

The chain joins TRBV5-6 to TRBJ1-2. Germline CDR1 reads SGHDT; CDR2 reads YYEEEE. This CDR3 has 14 amino acids. CDR3 amino acids: CASSLARVYYGYTF. The full variable domain, with the rest looked up from reference TRBV5-6 and TRBJ1-2, is DAGVTQSPTHLIKTRGQQVTLRCSPKSGHDTVSWYQQALGQGPQFIFQYYEEEERQRGNFPDRFSGHQFPNYSSELNVNALLLGDSALYLCASSLARVYYGYTFGSGTRLTVV.

The V call is TRBV29-1, the J call TRBJ2-5; TCRdb indicates TRBD1, and absent DNA this call remains unverified. This CDR3 has 15 amino acids. CDR1 and CDR2 (germline): SQVTM, ANQGSEA. CDR3: CSVGTGVLGRETQYF.

The V gene is TRBV29-1, the J gene TRBJ2-1; TCRdb's D gene call, TRBD1, goes unchecked for lack of DNA. The CDR3 runs 12 residues. Per the germline V gene, CDR1 is SQVTM and CDR2 is ANQGSEA. The CDR3 sequence: CSAGTADNEQFF.

This chain uses TRBV28 with TRBJ1-4; TCRdb indicates TRBD1, and absent DNA this call remains unverified. Per germline, CDR1 MDHEN and CDR2 SYDVKM. CDR3 length: 15 residues. The CDR3 sequence: CASSSLRGRHEKLFF.

The chain employs TRBV20-1 and TRBJ2-2; absent DNA, TCRdb's TRBD2 call cannot be checked. The germline V gene encodes CDR1 DFQATT and CDR2 SNEGSKA (reference sequence). The CDR3 extends over 13 amino acids. CDR3 amino acids: CSASAGGTGELFF.

J is TRBJ2-7 and V is TRBV3-1. Looked up from germline, CDR1 is LGHDT and CDR2 is YNNKEL (reference sequence). The CDR3 runs to 13 residues. The CDR3 loop is CASTNVGGYEQYF.

This chain links TRBV11-2 with TRBJ2-5; TCRdb reports TRBD1, a call that lacks DNA to check it against. The CDR3 totals 14 residues. Germline V gene lookup returns CDR1 SGHAT and CDR2 FQNNGV. The CDR3 here is CASSPRRTEETQYF.

This rearrangement joins TRBV7-3 to TRBJ2-6; TCRdb indicates TRBD1, and absent DNA this call remains unverified. Germline V gene sequence: CDR1 SGHTA, CDR2 FQGTGA. CDR3 length: 17 amino acids. The CDR3 sequence: CASSPGTTPSGANVLTF.

The genes are TRBV6-2 or TRBV6-3 and TRBJ1-5. The CDR3 spans 12 residues. Per the germline V gene, CDR1 is MNHEY and CDR2 is SVGEGT. The CDR3 loop is CASGSFTQPQHF.

CDR3 region: CASSLDLGNYGYTF. This sequence joins TRBV5-1 and TRBJ1-2. This CDR3 spans 14 amino acids. Germline CDR1 SGHRS, CDR2 YFSETQ. Full variable domain (missing parts from reference TRBV5-1 and TRBJ1-2): KAGVTQTPRYLIKTRGQQVTLSCSPISGHRSVSWYQQTPGQGLQFLFEYFSETQRNKGNFPGRFSGRQFSNSRSEMNVSTLELGDSALYLCASSLDLGNYGYTFGSGTRLTVV.

The gene calls are TRBV5-6 and TRBJ1-2. In germline, CDR1 is SGHDT, CDR2 YYEEEE. The CDR3 contains 14 residues. CDR3 sequence reads: CASSEPGRAFGYTF.

This chain links TRBV30 with TRBJ2-7; TCRdb names TRBD1, which stays unverified in the absence of DNA. Germline V CDR1 and CDR2: GTSNPN, SVGIG (reference sequence). This CDR3 is built from 16 residues. The CDR3 region is CACNRASREFGYEQYF.

The chain recombines TRBV11-3 with TRBJ2-3; lacking DNA, the TRBD2 call made by TCRdb goes unchecked. This CDR3 has 14 amino acids. CDR1 is SGHNT and CDR2 is YENEEA in the germline V gene. The CDR3: CASSLGTTADTQYF.